This T cell receptor (beta chain) was found in a study of cytomegalovirus exposure and HLA in healthy donors. Study results and caveats: Many donors carried some public TCRs, although rarity characterized most TCR sequences.

CDR3 length: 15 residues. Trimming removed 5 bases from V and 8 bases from J; junction bases left unmatched: 11. Looked up from germline, CDR1 is SGHAT and CDR2 is FQNNGV. On this clone itself: Its antigen is undetermined.

TCRdb's copy holds only in-frame clones and misses some; the assay was immunoSEQ multiplex PCR. The table records roughly 75,000 clones, roughly 94% of them present only once. The clonotype comes from a woman in her late teens or twenties in good health and CMV-seropositive. Sequenced material: PBMCs. The genes are TRBV11-2 and TRBJ1-4; TRBD1 aligns across 7 bases. The CDR3 DNA follows: TGTGCCAGCAGCCCATCCGGGACAGTATACGAAAAACTGTTTTTT. The encoded protein is CASSPSGTVYEKLFF.